The T cell receptor (beta chain) described here comes from a study of T-cell memory formation after mild COVID-19. Across the whole study: Clustering of TCRs was largely donor specific.

CDR3 length: 17 amino acids. Germline-derived CDR1 and CDR2 are SEHNR and FQNEAQ (reference sequence). The V and J ends lost 4 bases and 5 bases, in that order; junction bases with no gene match: 10. Turning to this clonotype: Its matching antigen is unknown.

Via MiXCR, TCRdb re-called the 5' RACE reads, giving one row per CDR3 protein. The data hold 250,000 to 350,000 distinct CDR3 sequences, with roughly an eighth observed a single time. Points from the study as a whole: Memory cells collected pre-infection included some clones that later responded, suggesting cross-reactive memory joined.

The chain has TRBV7-9 and TRBJ2-1, with 11 bases matching TRBD2. Sequenced material: PBMCs or a T cell subset sorted from them (not recorded which). This clonotype was obtained from a young man who had mild COVID-19 (a few samples of this study predate the infection). Cell type and time point are not known. This CDR3 reads CASSYPQLAGGNNEQFF. CDR3 DNA sequence: TGTGCCAGCAGCTACCCCCAGCTAGCGGGGGGTAACAATGAGCAGTTCTTC.